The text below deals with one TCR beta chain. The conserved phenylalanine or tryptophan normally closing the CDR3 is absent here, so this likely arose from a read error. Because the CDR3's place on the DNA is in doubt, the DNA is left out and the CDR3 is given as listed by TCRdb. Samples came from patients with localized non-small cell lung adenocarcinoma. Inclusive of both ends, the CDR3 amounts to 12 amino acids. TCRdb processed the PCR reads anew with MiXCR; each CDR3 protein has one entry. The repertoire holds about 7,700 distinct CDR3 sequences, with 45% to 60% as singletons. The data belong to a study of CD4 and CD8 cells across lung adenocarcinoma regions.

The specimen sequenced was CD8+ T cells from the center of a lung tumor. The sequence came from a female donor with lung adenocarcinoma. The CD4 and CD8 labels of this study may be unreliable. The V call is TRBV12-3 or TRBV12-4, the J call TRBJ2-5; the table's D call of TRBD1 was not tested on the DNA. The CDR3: CASKGPGETRLL.